This is a list of T cell receptor beta chains from one sample in a study of OX40 agonist ivuxolimab in advanced cancers. Libraries were prepared by immunoSEQ multiplex PCR; TCRdb keeps only in-frame clonotypes and omits some of them. The repertoire holds more than 60,000 clones, around 86% seen once, with around 0.94% in the top ten. Source: CD4+ or CD8+ T cells sorted from blood, taken in a trial of the OX40 agonist ivuxolimab. Receptor source: an adult with an advanced solid tumor such as melanoma, head and neck, liver or kidney cancer. CDR3s include the opening cysteine and the closing phenylalanine or tryptophan. D genes are given only for firm matches. A clone size is listed for some rows: how often the clone was seen (once, few, many), or a class if it is expanded.

v_gene	d_gene	abundance	j_gene	CDR3nt	CDR3aa
TRBV27	-	-	TRBJ1-2	TGTGCCAGCAGTTTATCGGGGGTTGGGGGCTACACCTTC	CASSLSGVGGYTF
TRBV7-6	-	-	TRBJ2-1	TGTGCCAGCAGCTTAGGCAGGAGATACAATGAGCAGTTCTTC	CASSLGRRYNEQFF
TRBV28	-	once	TRBJ1-2	TGTGCCAGCAGTTTCCCTCCGGCTAAGGATGGCTACACCTTC	CASSFPPAKDGYTF
TRBV30	TRBD1	few	TRBJ1-1	TGTGCCTGGAGTTTCGGTACAGGGGGCATCGGTGCTTTCTTT	CAWSFGTGGIGAFF
TRBV19	TRBD1	-	TRBJ1-2	TGTGCCAGTAGTATATCCTGGACAGGGGGGGCATATGGCTACACCTTC	CASSISWTGGAYGYTF
TRBV27	-	-	TRBJ1-1	TGTGCCAGCAGTGCTTCAGACACTGAAGCTTTCTTT	CASSASDTEAFF
TRBV21-1	-	-	TRBJ2-5	TGTGCCAGCAGCAAAGGCGGACTAGCGGGAGGAGCCCAAGAGACCCAGTACTTC	CASSKGGLAGGAQETQYF
TRBV18	-	-	TRBJ1-1	TGTGCCAGCTCACGGATGAACACTGAAGCTTTCTTT	CASSRMNTEAFF
TRBV9	-	-	TRBJ2-2	TGTGCCAGCACCCCTCGGGGAGGAGGGAACGGGGAGCTGTTTTTT	CASTPRGGGNGELFF
TRBV19	-	-	TRBJ1-4	TGTGCCAGTAGTCCATCGGGAGGGGATAATGAAAAACTGTTTTTT	CASSPSGGDNEKLFF
TRBV7-3	-	-	TRBJ2-1	TGTGCCAGCAGCTCCCGGACCGGGGGCTACAATGAGCAGTTCTTC	CASSSRTGGYNEQFF
TRBV5-1	TRBD1	-	TRBJ2-1	TGCGCCAGCAGAAAGGGGGCAGGAAATGAGCAGTTCTTC	CASRKGAGNEQFF
TRBV29-1	-	-	TRBJ1-4	TGCAGCGTTCGGACACATGCTGAAAAACTGTTTTTT	CSVRTHAEKLFF
TRBV19	TRBD1	once	TRBJ2-7	TGTGCCAGTAGTATTGCTGGACAGGGGGCGCGAGAGCAGTACTTC	CASSIAGQGAREQYF
TRBV9	-	once	TRBJ2-2	TGTGCCAGCAGCGTAGGAGGGCTGGGCACCGGGGAGCTGTTTTTT	CASSVGGLGTGELFF
TRBV5-1	-	-	TRBJ1-5	TGCGCCAGCAGCTTACAGGGAGATAGCAATCAGCCCCAGCATTTT	CASSLQGDSNQPQHF
TRBV5-1	-	-	TRBJ1-2	TGCGCCAGCAGCCCGGGGGGGCAGGGCGATGGCTACACCTTC	CASSPGGQGDGYTF
TRBV6-1	-	-	TRBJ2-3	TGTGCCAGCAGTGACAGGGGGGCAGATACGCAGTATTTT	CASSDRGADTQYF
TRBV15	-	-	TRBJ1-4	TGTGCCACCAGCAGAGGGGCAGGGGAAAAACTGTTTTTT	CATSRGAGEKLFF
TRBV2	TRBD2	few	TRBJ2-3	TGTGCCAGCAGTGGACTAGCGGGGGCAGATACGCAGTATTTT	CASSGLAGADTQYF
TRBV7-6	TRBD2	once	TRBJ2-7	TGTGCCAGCAGCCCAGCGGGAGGATACCCTTACGAGCAGTACTTC	CASSPAGGYPYEQYF
TRBV19	TRBD2	few	TRBJ2-1	TGTGCCAGTACCAGGTCGGGCGGGAGGGCCAATGAGCAGTTCTTC	CASTRSGGRANEQFF
TRBV7-6	-	-	TRBJ2-3	TGTGCCAGCAGCTTAGGGGCTCGACGTTACACAGATACGCAGTATTTT	CASSLGARRYTDTQYF
TRBV4-2	-	once	TRBJ1-3	TGTGCCAGCAGCCAATCGGGGACTGGAAACACCATATATTTT	CASSQSGTGNTIYF
TRBV18	TRBD2	once	TRBJ2-7	TGTGCCAGCTCACCATTAGCGGGGGCCTACGAGCAGTACTTC	CASSPLAGAYEQYF
TRBV11-2	-	-	TRBJ2-7	TGTGCCAGCAGCTTATCTGCGGGGCGGGACGAGCAGTACTTC	CASSLSAGRDEQYF
TRBV11-2	-	-	TRBJ1-1	TGTGCCAGCAGCGGAAACACTTGGGCCCCTGAAGCTTTCTTT	CASSGNTWAPEAFF
TRBV19	-	-	TRBJ1-4	TGTGCCAGTAGTGCTAAGGGTGCTCGGGCAACTAATGAAAAACTGTTTTTT	CASSAKGARATNEKLFF
TRBV5-6	TRBD2	-	TRBJ2-1	TGTGCCAGCAGCTTTAGCTGGGGGGGAGAGCAGTTCTTC	CASSFSWGGEQFF
TRBV11-2	-	-	TRBJ1-1	TGTGCCAGCATCACGGGGAGGACTGAAGCTTTCTTT	CASITGRTEAFF
TRBV7-3	-	-	TRBJ2-1	TGTGCCAGCAGCTTATCCGTCGGACAAAATGAGCAGTTCTTC	CASSLSVGQNEQFF
TRBV10-3	-	-	TRBJ1-4	TGTGCCATCAGTGACCGGACAGCAAGTAATGAAAAACTGTTTTTT	CAISDRTASNEKLFF
TRBV5-4	-	-	TRBJ2-7	TGTGCCAGCAGCTTTTCTGGCCAGGGCGGCGAGCAGTACTTC	CASSFSGQGGEQYF
TRBV11-1	TRBD1	-	TRBJ1-1	TGTGCCAGCAGCAAAACCACCGGGACAGGAGTATTTGAAGCTTTCTTT	CASSKTTGTGVFEAFF
TRBV5-1	-	-	TRBJ2-5	TGCGCCAGCAGCCGAGGTAGTACGGGAGTTGAAGAGACCCAGTACTTC	CASSRGSTGVEETQYF
TRBV5-1	-	few	TRBJ1-1	TGCGCCAGCAGCTTGATCCAGAACACTGAAGCTTTCTTT	CASSLIQNTEAFF
TRBV2	-	-	TRBJ1-6	TGTGCCAGCAGACGGACGGGTAATTCACCCCTCCACTTT	CASRRTGNSPLHF
TRBV5-1	TRBD1	-	TRBJ2-5	TGCGCCAGCAGCTTTTCCCCGTCCGTTAGGGGGCTCCAAGAGACCCAGTACTTC	CASSFSPSVRGLQETQYF
TRBV6-1	-	-	TRBJ1-6	TGTGCCAGCAGTGAGGGTATCGGCTATAATTCACCCCTCCACTTT	CASSEGIGYNSPLHF
TRBV2	-	-	TRBJ1-2	TGTGCCAGCAGTGAACAGGGGAGAATGTATGGCTACACCTTC	CASSEQGRMYGYTF
TRBV7-2	-	-	TRBJ2-5	TGTGCCAGCAGCTTTTCAGTTCAAGAGACCCAGTACTTC	CASSFSVQETQYF
TRBV6-1	TRBD1	few	TRBJ1-1	TGTGCCAGCAGTTCCGGACAGGCGGAAAACACTGAAGCTTTCTTT	CASSSGQAENTEAFF
TRBV7-3	-	once	TRBJ1-6	TGTGCCAGCAGCTTATCAGGGGATTCACCCCTCCACTTT	CASSLSGDSPLHF
TRBV14	-	-	TRBJ2-7	TGTGCCAGCAGCCTGCACTACGAGCAGTACTTC	CASSLHYEQYF
TRBV21-1	-	-	TRBJ2-4	TGTGCCAGCAATGTGGCAGGACCACTAGCCAAAAACATTCAGTACTTC	CASNVAGPLAKNIQYF
TRBV2	-	-	TRBJ1-5	TGTGCCAGCAGGGATTTGCGGGCGCCCCAGCATTTT	CASRDLRAPQHF
TRBV7-6	-	-	TRBJ2-7	TGTGCCAGCAGCCCGAGCTCGTTCGGGGGAGGTGGCGAGCAGTACTTC	CASSPSSFGGGGEQYF
TRBV27	TRBD1	once	TRBJ2-2	TGTGCCAGCAATAGACAGGGGGGCACCGGGGAGCTGTTTTTT	CASNRQGGTGELFF
TRBV5-4	-	-	TRBJ2-7	TGTGCCAGCAGCCCCCCCGGGGACTTCTCCTACGAGCAGTACTTC	CASSPPGDFSYEQYF
TRBV9	TRBD1	-	TRBJ2-1	TGTGCCAGCAGCGTAGAGGGGACAGGGGGTCGGACCTACAATGAGCAGTTCTTC	CASSVEGTGGRTYNEQFF
TRBV1	-	-	TRBJ2-4	TGCACCAGCAGCCAAGAGCCTAGCGGGGGAAACATTCAGTACTTC	CTSSQEPSGGNIQYF
TRBV2	-	-	TRBJ2-1	TGTGCCAGCAGTGAAGCACGAGGGCTTAACAATGAGCAGTTCTTC	CASSEARGLNNEQFF
TRBV7-9	-	-	TRBJ1-1	TGTGCCAGCAGCTTGGGGGGAACAGGGAACACTGAAGCTTTCTTT	CASSLGGTGNTEAFF
TRBV2	TRBD1	-	TRBJ2-7	TGTGCCAGCAGGGATGGACAGGGCTCCTACGAGCAGTACTTC	CASRDGQGSYEQYF
TRBV28	TRBD2	-	TRBJ2-1	TGTGCCAGCAGTTCCCCAGGACTAGCAAGGACCTACAATGAGCAGTTCTTC	CASSSPGLARTYNEQFF
TRBV6-1	-	-	TRBJ2-5	TGTGCCAGCAGGATTACAGGGAAGGGGGAGACCCAGTACTTC	CASRITGKGETQYF
TRBV4-3	TRBD2	-	TRBJ2-3	TGCGCCAGCAGCCTCGGGACTAGCGGTTTGGACACAGATACGCAGTATTTT	CASSLGTSGLDTDTQYF
TRBV27	-	once	TRBJ2-2	TGTGCCAGCAGGAAGCCGAACACCGGGGAGCTGTTTTTT	CASRKPNTGELFF
TRBV2	TRBD1	-	TRBJ1-6	TGTGCCAGCACCCTAGGGCAGGGGGCAAGGTCACCCCTCCACTTT	CASTLGQGARSPLHF